This T cell receptor (beta chain) was obtained from a study of cytomegalovirus exposure and HLA in healthy donors. The PCR contained 60 Vbeta and 13 Jbeta primers. The protocol was immunoSEQ multiplex PCR, while the TCRdb copy is restricted to in-frame clones and leaves out a portion. The sample consists of about 180,000 clones, more than 75% of them appearing once. The CDR3 loop spans 14 amino acids. CDR1 and CDR2 from the germline V gene are SEHNR and FQNEAQ (reference sequence). Worth noting for this clone: A junction boundary mismatches the germline segment, possibly from a read error.

The chain links TRBV7-9 to TRBJ2-4, with 7 nucleotides matching TRBD1. The clonotype was recovered from a man aged 40-50 years in good health and CMV-seronegative. The sequencing input was PBMCs. In DNA form, the CDR3 reads TGTTCCAGCAGCTTAGGGGGCCCGGGAAACATTCAGTACTTC. Translating gives CSSSLGGPGNIQYF.